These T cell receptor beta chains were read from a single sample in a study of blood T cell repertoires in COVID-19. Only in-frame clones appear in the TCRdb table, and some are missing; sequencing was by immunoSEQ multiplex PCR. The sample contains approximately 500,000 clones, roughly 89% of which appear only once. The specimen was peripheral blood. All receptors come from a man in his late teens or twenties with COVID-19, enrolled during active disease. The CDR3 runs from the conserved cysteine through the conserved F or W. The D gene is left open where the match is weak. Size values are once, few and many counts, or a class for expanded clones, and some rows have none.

TGTGCCAGCACCTTACGACAGGGATCGATAAATTCACCCCTCCACTTT | CASTLRQGSINSPLHF | TRBD1 | TRBV5-6 | - | 16 | TRBJ1-6
TGTGCCAGCAGCCACCAACCGGGGGGGTACTCACCCCTCCACTTT | CASSHQPGGYSPLHF | - | TRBV14 | - | 15 | TRBJ1-6
TGTGCCAGCAGTGAAGCGCGGGGGGCACAACCCCTCCACTTT | CASSEARGAQPLHF | - | TRBV6-1 | once | 14 | TRBJ1-6
TGTGCCATCAGTGAAGTCAGGGGACAATCACCCCTCCACTTT | CAISEVRGQSPLHF | - | TRBV10-3 | - | 14 | TRBJ1-6
TGTGCCAGCCGGGGAGGGGACATTCAGTACTTC | CASRGGDIQYF | TRBD2 | TRBV7-9 | - | 11 | TRBJ2-4
TGTGCCAGCAGTGACAGGGGGAATTCACCCCTCCACTTT | CASSDRGNSPLHF | TRBD1 | TRBV25-1 | - | 13 | TRBJ1-6
TGTGCCAGCAGCTTAGGCGTGAGACTCACAGATACGCAGTATTTT | CASSLGVRLTDTQYF | - | TRBV11-3 | - | 15 | TRBJ2-3
TGCGCCAGCAGCTTAACAGGGCGGATCCTTAACGATGAGCAGTTCTTC | CASSLTGRILNDEQFF | - | TRBV5-1 | - | 16 | TRBJ2-1
TGTGCCAGCACCTATCCAATGACAGGGACCTACGAGCAGTACTTC | CASTYPMTGTYEQYF | TRBD1 | TRBV11-2 | - | 15 | TRBJ2-7
TGTGCCAGCAGTGCGGAGAACAATGAGCAGTTCTTC | CASSAENNEQFF | - | TRBV2 | - | 12 | TRBJ2-1
TGTGCCAGCTTCGGACAGACTTCCTACAATGAGCAGTTCTTC | CASFGQTSYNEQFF | - | TRBV6-5 | once | 14 | TRBJ2-1
TGTGCCAGCAGCCCCCTAGCGGGAGGCGGCGGGGAGCTGTTTTTT | CASSPLAGGGGELFF | TRBD2 | TRBV9 | - | 15 | TRBJ2-2
TGTGCCAGCAGTGAAGCAGTACCAGGCGGACTCGGAGCTAATGAAAAACTGTTTTTT | CASSEAVPGGLGANEKLFF | - | TRBV6-1 | - | 19 | TRBJ1-4
TGTGCCAGCAGTCCCGGGACAGGGCGTGAAAAACTGTTTTTT | CASSPGTGREKLFF | TRBD1 | TRBV6-5 | - | 14 | TRBJ1-4
TGTGCCAGCAGCGACCAGGTCGTCAGGGCTTACTATGGCTACACCTTC | CASSDQVVRAYYGYTF | - | TRBV7-9 | - | 16 | TRBJ1-2
TGTGCCAGCAGACGACAGTCCCCCTACGAGCAGTACTTC | CASRRQSPYEQYF | - | TRBV6-5 | - | 13 | TRBJ2-7
TGTGCCAGCAGTGATAGCAGGGGACTATCTCATCAGCCCCAGCATTTT | CASSDSRGLSHQPQHF | - | TRBV2 | - | 16 | TRBJ1-5
TGTGCCAGCAGCCCCCGGACTAGCGGGGTATCTACTCTTTTGGAGACCCAGTACTTC | CASSPRTSGVSTLLETQYF | TRBD2 | TRBV11-3 | - | 19 | TRBJ2-5
TGTGCCAGCAGTCGATTCTTGGGGGCCGGGGCCAACGTCCTGACTTTC | CASSRFLGAGANVLTF | - | TRBV28 | - | 16 | TRBJ2-6
TGTGCCAGCAGCAAAGCGATCAGACAGGGGGTCTATAGCAATCAGCCCCAGCATTTT | CASSKAIRQGVYSNQPQHF | - | TRBV21-1 | - | 19 | TRBJ1-5
TGTGCCAGCAGCCTCCTTCCGGGTGGTGGGGCCAACGTCCTGACTTTC | CASSLLPGGGANVLTF | - | TRBV9 | - | 16 | TRBJ2-6
TGTGCCAGCAGTTCCCCAGGGGGTAATGAAAAACTGTTTTTT | CASSSPGGNEKLFF | TRBD1 | TRBV27 | - | 14 | TRBJ1-4
TGTGCCAGTAGGAGACAGGGTCAGGTTAACACTGAAGCTTTCTTT | CASRRQGQVNTEAFF | TRBD1 | TRBV19 | - | 15 | TRBJ1-1
TGCATCGGGACAGTCAACACTGAAGCTTTCTTT | CIGTVNTEAFF | TRBD1 | TRBV29-1 | - | 11 | TRBJ1-1
TGTGCCAGCAGCCAAGATTTGACACCTGGAAACACCATATATTTT | CASSQDLTPGNTIYF | - | TRBV3-1/TRBV3-2 | - | 15 | TRBJ1-3